Below, 9 T cell receptor beta chains from the same sample are listed, as sequenced in a study of blood T cell repertoires in COVID-19. Assay used: immunoSEQ multiplex PCR; TCRdb lists only in-frame clones, some missing. The table includes around 250,000 clones, 70% to 90% detected once. The sequencing sample was made of PBMCs or T cells enriched from blood (not recorded which). The receptor set was obtained from a woman in her forties or fifties who had recovered from COVID-19.

The chain combines TRBV19 with TRBJ2-1; D is unclear. Germline V lookup: CDR1 LNHDA, CDR2 SQIVND (reference sequence). This CDR3 contains 15 residues. V lost 6 bases to trimming and J lost 0 bases, with 12 bases between them. CDR3 DNA sequence: TGTGCCAGTAGGGCAACACCCCTCTCCTACAATGAGCAGTTCTTC. Protein product: CASRATPLSYNEQFF.

The gene calls are TRBV5-6 and TRBJ2-7, with TRBD1 identical over 7 bases. CDR3 length equals 16 residues. Germline V gene data show CDR1 as SGHDT and CDR2 as YYEEEE. The V segment lost 2 bases and the J segment 1 base; nucleotides outside the gene matches: 9. This CDR3 reads CASSFRWDSLSYEQYF. The CDR3, as DNA: TGTGCCAGCAGCTTTAGGTGGGACAGCCTGTCCTACGAGCAGTACTTC.

The CDR3 DNA reads as TGTGCCAGCCGTCAGGGATCCAATCAGCCCCAGCATTTT. Encoded protein: CASRQGSNQPQHF. The V gene is TRBV25-1, the J gene TRBJ1-5, with TRBD1 as a possible D gene (5 bases). CDR1 is MGHDK and CDR2 is SYGVNS in the germline V gene. This CDR3 is 13 amino acids long. The V end was cut by 8 bases, the J end by 3 bases, with 11 bases between.

The chain links TRBV9 to TRBJ1-4; 7 positions match TRBD1. Trimming at V came to 0 bases and at J to 4 bases, leaving 3 bases not matched to a gene. Looked up from germline, CDR1 is SGDLS and CDR2 is YYNGEE. CDR3 length equals 15 residues. The CDR3 loop is CASSVAAGGNEKLFF. The CDR3 DNA reads TGTGCCAGCAGCGTAGCGGCAGGGGGTAATGAAAAACTGTTTTTT.

To note about this clone: Other DNA sequences from this sample encode an identical CDR3 as well. The chain combines TRBV27 with TRBJ1-2; D possibly corresponds to TRBD1 (5 bases). Germline lookup yields CDR1 MNHEY and CDR2 SMNVEV (reference sequence). V gave up 3 bases and J gave up 5 bases, with 7 bases separating them. CDR3 length: 12 amino acids. Written as DNA, the CDR3 is TGTGCCAGCAGTTTTTCAGGGTATGGCTACACCTTC. This gives the protein CASSFSGYGYTF.

This rearrangement joins TRBV7-9 to TRBJ1-2; TRBD1 might be the D (5 bases). The length of the CDR3 is 16 residues. Germline-derived CDR1 and CDR2 are SEHNR and FQNEAQ (reference sequence). Trimming took 5 bases from V and 7 from J, leaving 23 bases between them. CDR3 DNA: TGTGCCAGCAGCCTAGGAACGGGTCTATCGCAGGGTGGCTACACCTTC. It yields the protein CASSLGTGLSQGGYTF.

This clone has more than one count but fewer than ten. This chain links TRBV5-1 with TRBJ2-1; TRBD2 matches 10 bases. The CDR3 loop spans 16 amino acids. From germline, CDR1 is SGHRS and CDR2 YFSETQ. V lost 4 bases and J lost 7; bases outside the gene matches: 11. The DNA for the CDR3 is TGCGCCAGCAGCCAAAACCGACTAGCGGGTAATAATGAGCAGTTCTTC. Its translation: CASSQNRLAGNNEQFF.

The V gene is TRBV15, the J gene TRBJ2-7, with D possibly being TRBD1 (7 bases). CDR1 and CDR2 (germline): LNHNV, YYDKDF (reference sequence). The CDR3 loop spans 15 amino acids. V gave up 0 bases and J gave up 2 bases, with 11 bases separating them. CDR3 loop: CATSRDRGTAYEQYF. The CDR3 DNA sequence: TGTGCCACCAGCAGAGATCGGGGGACAGCCTACGAGCAGTACTTC.

This chain connects TRBV5-1 to TRBJ1-2; weak D call: TRBD1 (6 bases). Germline V gives CDR1 SGHRS, CDR2 YFSETQ. V lost 1 base, J lost 4 bases, and 11 bases lay in between. The CDR3 is made up of 14 amino acids. CDR3 residues: CASSLSPGVYGYTF. CDR3 DNA sequence: TGCGCCAGCAGCTTGAGCCCAGGGGTCTATGGCTACACCTTC.